The TCR beta chain described here comes from a study of T cells in Graves' hyperthyroidism and ophthalmopathy. Study conclusions and caveats: Ophthalmopathy was separated from stable hyperthyroidism by a 13 V-J model.

The CDR3 contains 11 residues. Per the germline V gene, CDR1 is SQVTM and CDR2 is ANQGSEA. V was pared by 7 bases and J by 6 bases, with 12 bases between. TCR beta CDR3 region amplification was performed from RNA transcripts. The primer set for the first-round RT-PCR of the TCR CDR3 was HTBI. TCRdb used MiXCR to reprocess the multiplex PCR reads, holding one entry per CDR3 protein. The data show 150,000 or so distinct CDR3 sequences, over 20% seen once. Of note for this clonotype: Its specificity is unknown.

The source is a woman between 50 and 59 years old with Graves' hyperthyroidism that later progressed to Graves' ophthalmopathy. What was sequenced was blood. The V gene is TRBV29-1, the J gene TRBJ1-2; D is ambiguous. The CDR3 spells CSGRRDDGYTF. The CDR3 coding sequence is TGCAGCGGTAGGAGGGATGATGGCTACACCTTC.